Listed below are T cell receptor beta chains from one sample, sequenced in a study of cytomegalovirus exposure and HLA in healthy donors. Sequenced by immunoSEQ multiplex PCR; TCRdb stores in-frame clones only, minus some. The data contain roughly 190,000 clones, roughly 80% of them seen just once; the ten biggest clones take up 1.6%. The specimen sequenced was PBMCs. The source is a woman aged 50 to 65 in good health and CMV-seronegative. CDR3s include the opening cysteine and the closing phenylalanine or tryptophan. D genes are given only for firm matches. Not every row has a clone size; where given, it reads once, few, many or a size class.

J,D,V,size,CDR3,DNA
TRBJ2-3,TRBD1,TRBV7-3,-,CASSLMAGGARDTQYF,TGTGCCAGCAGCTTAATGGCAGGGGGTGCTCGGGATACGCAGTATTTT
TRBJ1-5,-,TRBV15,-,CATSRSGNQPQHF,TGTGCCACCAGCAGGAGCGGGAATCAGCCCCAGCATTTT
TRBJ1-1,-,TRBV6-5,-,CASSYYRVIGAFF,TGTGCCAGCAGTTACTACAGGGTTATCGGAGCTTTCTTT
TRBJ2-3,-,TRBV7-3,-,CASSLGCAGCTQYF,TGTGCCAGCAGCTTGGGATGTGCGGGGTGTACGCAGTATTTT
TRBJ2-5,-,TRBV5-8,-,CASSTGQGLQETQYF,TGTGCCAGCAGCACCGGACAGGGACTACAAGAGACCCAGTACTTC
TRBJ2-1,TRBD2,TRBV7-9,-,CASSYNSGSNSEQFF,TGTGCCAGCAGTTACAATAGCGGGAGCAACAGTGAGCAGTTCTTC
TRBJ1-3,-,TRBV18,-,CASSPPMPEGGNTIYF,TGTGCCAGCTCACCACCGATGCCCGAGGGTGGAAACACCATATATTTT
TRBJ1-1,TRBD1,TRBV2,few,CASSGLQGTHTEAFF,TGTGCCAGCAGCGGTTTACAGGGGACGCACACTGAAGCTTTCTTT
TRBJ1-2,-,TRBV9,-,CASRSAGNYGYTF,TGTGCCAGCAGGTCAGCGGGCAACTATGGCTACACCTTC
TRBJ1-2,TRBD1,TRBV18,once,CASSPGTEGNYGYTF,TGTGCCAGCTCACCGGGGACAGAGGGTAACTATGGCTACACCTTC
TRBJ2-3,TRBD2,TRBV19,-,CASSPWGSGGGGDTQYF,TGTGCCAGTAGTCCTTGGGGGAGCGGGGGAGGAGGAGATACGCAGTATTTT
TRBJ2-2,-,TRBV6-6,few,CASNLGAELFF,TGTGCCAGCAACCTAGGGGCGGAGCTGTTTTTT
TRBJ1-1,TRBD1,TRBV7-9,-,CASSLSRRDRETEAFF,TGTGCCAGCAGCTTATCCCGCCGGGACAGGGAGACTGAAGCTTTCTTT
TRBJ2-3,TRBD2,TRBV4-3,-,CASSQWRGTSGRARADTQYF,TGCGCCAGCAGCCAATGGCGCGGGACTAGCGGGAGGGCCCGCGCAGATACGCAGTATTTT
TRBJ1-2,-,TRBV6-1,-,CASSEERARYYGYTF,TGTGCCAGCAGTGAGGAGAGGGCGAGGTACTATGGCTACACCTTC
TRBJ1-2,-,TRBV28,-,CASTHGRVYGYTF,TGTGCCAGCACCCACGGCCGGGTTTATGGCTACACCTTC
TRBJ1-1,-,TRBV9,-,CASSVADRLDTEAFF,TGTGCCAGCAGCGTAGCTGACAGGCTAGACACTGAAGCTTTCTTT
TRBJ2-6,TRBD1,TRBV15,-,CATSRVRTGASGANVLTF,TGTGCCACCAGCAGAGTTCGGACAGGGGCCTCTGGGGCCAACGTCCTGACTTTC
TRBJ2-7,-,TRBV9,-,CASSAEVVSYEQYF,TGTGCCAGCAGCGCCGAGGTTGTCTCCTACGAGCAGTACTTC
TRBJ2-5,-,TRBV18,-,CASSLRTRGKETQYF,TGTGCCAGCTCACTTCGGACCCGGGGTAAGGAGACCCAGTACTTC
TRBJ1-4,TRBD1,TRBV5-1,few,CASSLDKGAGEKLFF,TGCGCCAGCAGCTTGGACAAGGGGGCGGGGGAAAAACTGTTTTTT
TRBJ2-7,TRBD2,TRBV7-9,-,CASSWGTSSYEQYF,TGTGCCAGCAGCTGGGGGACTAGCTCCTACGAGCAGTACTTC
TRBJ1-3,-,TRBV27,few,CASSLSRSSGNTIYF,TGTGCCAGCAGTTTATCGCGGAGTTCTGGAAACACCATATATTTT
TRBJ2-2,TRBD1,TRBV18,few,CASSRDRGSNTGELFF,TGTGCCAGCTCGCGTGACAGGGGCTCGAACACCGGGGAGCTGTTTTTT
TRBJ2-7,TRBD2,TRBV6-5,once,CASKGLMHREQYF,TGTGCCAGCAAGGGACTAATGCATAGGGAGCAGTACTTC
TRBJ2-3,TRBD1,TRBV6-5,-,CASRPGQGSTDTQYF,TGTGCCAGCAGACCAGGACAGGGGAGCACAGATACGCAGTATTTT
TRBJ1-4,-,TRBV7-9,-,CASSLNGEVNEKLFF,TGTGCCAGCAGCTTAAATGGGGAGGTTAATGAAAAACTGTTTTTT
TRBJ1-4,TRBD1,TRBV7-9,-,CASSVFGQGNEKLFF,TGTGCCAGCAGCGTCTTCGGACAGGGGAATGAAAAACTGTTTTTT
TRBJ1-4,-,TRBV2,-,CASSKGNRPTNEKLFF,TGTGCCAGCAGTAAGGGGAACAGACCAACTAATGAAAAACTGTTTTTT
TRBJ1-4,TRBD1,TRBV5-1,-,CASSPIQGSTNEKLFF,TGCGCCAGCAGCCCTATACAGGGGTCAACTAATGAAAAACTGTTTTTT
TRBJ2-2,TRBD1,TRBV9,few,CASSARLTGAGELFF,TGTGCCAGCAGCGCAAGACTAACAGGGGCCGGGGAGCTGTTTTTT
TRBJ1-1,-,TRBV29-1,-,CSVVGRRGGTTEAFF,TGCAGCGTTGTAGGTCGCAGGGGAGGGACGACTGAAGCTTTCTTT
TRBJ2-2,-,TRBV7-3,few,CASSWTIDGELFF,TGTGCCAGCAGCTGGACTATCGACGGGGAGCTGTTTTTT
TRBJ2-3,TRBD1,TRBV7-9,-,CASSFRGPSTDTQYF,TGTGCCAGCAGCTTCAGGGGGCCTTCCACAGATACGCAGTATTTT
TRBJ2-3,TRBD1,TRBV2,-,CASSGTGTDTQYF,TGTGCCAGCAGCGGGACAGGCACAGATACGCAGTATTTT
TRBJ2-7,-,TRBV10-3,-,CAISESQGWSYEQYF,TGTGCCATCAGTGAGTCGCAGGGTTGGTCCTACGAGCAGTACTTC
TRBJ1-4,-,TRBV28,-,CASSLTRRVVEF,TGTGCCAGCAGTCTTACCCGCAGGGTAGTGGAGTTT
TRBJ1-1,TRBD1,TRBV5-6,-,CASHQGGIVAKAFF,TGTGCCAGCCATCAGGGGGGAATTGTAGCTAAAGCTTTCTTT